A selection of T cell receptor beta chains follows, all from one sample in a study of CD8+CD57+ T cells in acquired aplastic anemia. TCRdb reprocessed the reads with MiXCR, giving one entry per CDR3 protein. Counted here are hundreds of thousands of distinct CDR3 sequences, 50% to 65% occurring once; the ten biggest clones make up under 1.5%. The specimen sequenced was sorted CD4+, CD8+, or CD8+CD57+ T cells (not recorded which) from PBMCs. The receptors originated from a human donor with aplastic anemia. Each CDR3 is given with its conserved first and last residue. The D gene is left open where the match is weak. Part of the rows lack a size; the others show once, few, many or a class for expanded clones.

>16|TRBV5-1|few|TRBJ2-2|TRBD1
CASSMKGGPNTGELFF
TGCGCCAGCAGCATGAAAGGGGGCCCTAACACCGGGGAGCTGTTTTTT
>14|TRBV24-1|.|TRBJ1-2|.
CATSDSRAATRYTF
TGTGCCACCAGTGATTCAAGGGCCGCCACGCGCTACACCTTC
>13|TRBV9|.|TRBJ2-5|.
CASSVRLQETQYF
TGTGCCAGCAGCGTACGGTTACAAGAGACCCAGTACTTC
>16|TRBV3-1|many|TRBJ2-5|TRBD2
CASSRLAGAVRETQYF
TGTGCCAGCAGTCGTCTAGCGGGAGCGGTTCGGGAGACCCAGTACTTC
>14|TRBV7-6|few|TRBJ2-7|.
CASSEGEGPREQYF
TGTGCCAGCAGCGAGGGGGAGGGTCCCCGCGAGCAGTACTTC
>16|TRBV6-5|many|TRBJ1-1|TRBD1
CASSTGLGQGNTEAFF
TGTGCCAGCAGTACGGGTCTGGGACAGGGAAACACTGAAGCTTTCTTT
>13|TRBV2|.|TRBJ2-1|.
CASSADNYNEQFF
TGTGCCAGCAGTGCAGACAATTACAATGAGCAGTTCTTC
>15|TRBV20-1|once|TRBJ2-2|.
CSAPFAGLFNGELFF
TGCAGTGCTCCCTTTGCTGGACTCTTTAACGGGGAGCTGTTTTTT
>13|TRBV7-9|few|TRBJ2-3|TRBD2
CASSLAGGGTQYF
TGTGCCAGCAGCTTAGCGGGGGGGGGTACGCAGTATTTT
>14|TRBV20-1|.|TRBJ2-3|TRBD2
CSALGGGVTDTQYF
TGCAGTGCCCTTGGGGGGGGGGTAACAGATACGCAGTATTTT
>13|TRBV7-9|.|TRBJ2-1|TRBD2
CASRLAAYGEQLF
TGTGCCAGCCGTCTAGCGGCCTATGGTGAGCAGCTCTTC
>17|TRBV18|few|TRBJ2-1|.
CASSLDLITASYNEQFF
TGTGCCAGCTCACTAGATCTTATTACGGCCTCCTACAATGAGCAGTTCTTC
>14|TRBV7-2|.|TRBJ1-2|.
CASSLAFSTDGYTF
TGTGCCAGCAGCTTAGCCTTCTCAACGGATGGCTACACCTTC
>14|TRBV7-9|.|TRBJ2-7|.
CASSQVSGADEQYF
TGTGCCAGCAGCCAAGTTTCAGGGGCCGACGAGCAGTACTTC
>14|TRBV11-2|many|TRBJ2-3|.
CASSARTVRDTQYF
TGTGCCAGCAGCGCCAGGACTGTCAGAGATACGCAGTATTTT
>16|TRBV10-3|.|TRBJ2-2|.
CAISDGNSGNTGELFF
TGTGCCATCAGTGACGGGAATAGCGGGAACACCGGGGAGCTGTTTTTT
>15|TRBV25-1|.|TRBJ2-3|.
CASSESGLRTDTQYF
TGTGCCAGCAGTGAATCAGGACTTCGCACAGATACGCAGTATTTT
>15|TRBV7-6|many|TRBJ2-1|TRBD2
CASSLITSGFNEQFF
TGTGCCAGCAGCCTCATCACTAGCGGATTCAATGAGCAGTTCTTC
>19|TRBV24-1|.|TRBJ2-2|TRBD1
CATSDSYPLGQGRTGELFF
TGTGCCACCAGTGATTCCTACCCTCTCGGACAGGGCCGAACCGGGGAGCTGTTTTTT
>16|TRBV6-1|many|TRBJ1-5|TRBD1
CASSEGQGGYNQPQHF
TGTGCCAGCAGTGAAGGACAGGGTGGATACAATCAGCCCCAGCATTTT
>13|TRBV29-1|.|TRBJ2-7|.
CSVVHGGGDEQYF
TGCAGCGTTGTACATGGGGGAGGCGACGAGCAGTACTTC
>13|TRBV7-2|many|TRBJ1-1|.
CASSLGPSTEAFF
TGTGCCAGCAGCTTAGGACCTTCAACTGAAGCTTTCTTT
>15|TRBV5-4|.|TRBJ1-1|.
CASSRKDSRDTEAFF
TGTGCCAGCAGCCGGAAGGACAGTCGCGACACTGAAGCTTTCTTT
>12|TRBV20-1|.|TRBJ2-7|.
CSARDGVYEQYF
TGCAGTGCTAGAGATGGGGTTTACGAGCAGTACTTC
>17|TRBV7-3|.|TRBJ2-1|TRBD2
CASSLGASGGPYRGQFF
TGTGCCAGCAGCTTAGGGGCTAGCGGGGGGCCCTACAGGGGGCAGTTCTTC
>15|TRBV10-3|.|TRBJ1-3|TRBD1
CAISDDTGGTDTIYF
TGTGCCATCAGTGATGACACAGGGGGTACGGACACCATATATTTT
>14|TRBV29-1|.|TRBJ2-7|TRBD1
CSVEVSGTDYEQYF
TGCAGCGTTGAAGTTTCCGGGACAGACTACGAGCAGTACTTC
>15|TRBV7-9|.|TRBJ1-2|.
CASSQETWSPYGYTF
TGCGCCAGCAGCCAAGAGACCTGGAGCCCCTATGGCTACACCTTC
>15|TRBV10-3|.|TRBJ2-7|TRBD2
CAISELGEGVYEQYF
TGTGCCATCAGCGAGTTGGGGGAGGGCGTTTACGAGCAGTACTTC
>14|TRBV7-4|.|TRBJ2-2|.
CASSQDGATGELFF
TGTGCCAGCAGCCAAGACGGGGCCACCGGGGAGCTGTTTTTT
>14|TRBV2|.|TRBJ2-3|.
CASGGFGGTDTQYF
TGTGCCAGCGGGGGATTTGGGGGCACAGATACGCAGTATTTT
>15|TRBV7-6|few|TRBJ2-1|.
CASSFAGGSYNEQFF
TGTGCCAGCAGCTTCGCGGGTGGCTCCTACAATGAGCAGTTCTTC
>15|TRBV7-9|.|TRBJ2-6|.
CASSLHDFGANVLTF
TGTGCCAGCAGCTTACACGATTTCGGGGCCAACGTCCTGACTTTC
>13|TRBV20-1|once|TRBJ2-5|TRBD2
CSVETGGPGTQYF
TGCAGCGTTGAAACGGGAGGGCCGGGGACCCAGTACTTC
>16|TRBV3-1|many|TRBJ2-5|TRBD2
CASSQPPSGGSETQYF
TGTGCCAGCAGCCAACCCCCTAGCGGCGGGTCGGAGACCCAGTACTTC
>15|TRBV18|many|TRBJ2-2|TRBD1
CASSGTGANTGELFF
TGTGCCAGCTCCGGGACAGGAGCGAACACCGGGGAGCTGTTTTTT
>14|TRBV2|.|TRBJ2-5|TRBD2
CASSLLAGVETQHF
TGTGCCAGCAGCCTCCTAGCGGGGGTAGAGACCCAGCACTTC